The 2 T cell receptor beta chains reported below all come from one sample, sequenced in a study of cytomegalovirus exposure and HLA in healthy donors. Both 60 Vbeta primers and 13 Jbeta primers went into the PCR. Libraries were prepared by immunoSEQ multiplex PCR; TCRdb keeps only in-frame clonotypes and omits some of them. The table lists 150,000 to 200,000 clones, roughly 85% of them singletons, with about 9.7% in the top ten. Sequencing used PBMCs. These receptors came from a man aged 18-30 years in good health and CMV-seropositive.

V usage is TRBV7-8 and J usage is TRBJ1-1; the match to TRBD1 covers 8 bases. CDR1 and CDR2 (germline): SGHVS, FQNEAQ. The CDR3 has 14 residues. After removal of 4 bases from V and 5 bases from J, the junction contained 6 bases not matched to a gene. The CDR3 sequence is CASSSWTGRTEAFF. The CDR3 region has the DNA TGTGCCAGCAGCTCTTGGACAGGGAGAACTGAAGCTTTCTTT.

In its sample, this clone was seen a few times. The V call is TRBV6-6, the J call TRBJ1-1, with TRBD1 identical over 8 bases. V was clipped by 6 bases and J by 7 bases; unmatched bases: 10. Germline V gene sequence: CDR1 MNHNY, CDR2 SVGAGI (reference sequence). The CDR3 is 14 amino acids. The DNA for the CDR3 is TGTGCCAGCAGGGAAACAGGGGGATCAGGTGAAGCTTTCTTT. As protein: CASRETGGSGEAFF.